This T cell receptor (beta chain) was recorded in a study of blood T cell repertoires in COVID-19. Turning to the study itself: The samples span acute and convalescent COVID-19 from the United States, Italy and Spain. PBMCs, B-cell-depleted T cells, or T cells provided the cDNA or gDNA that made up the material.

Assay: immunoSEQ multiplex PCR; the TCRdb copy retains only in-frame clones and omits some. Of about 380,000 clones listed, 88% were seen once; the top ten hold 1.2%. Germline V gene sequence: CDR1 LGHDT, CDR2 YNNKEL (reference sequence). The CDR3 spans 13 residues. V shed 4 bases, J shed 4 bases, and the junction held 4 bases outside the gene matches. Participants were aged about 18 to 90 years, lived in roughly 23 US areas, and enrolled virtually. Each recovered donor of Cohort 3 presented with two negative PCRs, clearance, or symptom resolution. This receptor was identified in a woman aged 18-29 years who had recovered from COVID-19. V usage is TRBV3-1 (or the pseudogene TRBV3-2) and J usage is TRBJ2-7; 7 bases fit TRBD2. The sample consisted of PBMCs or T cells enriched from blood (not recorded which). CDR3 sequence (DNA): TGTGCCAGCAGCCTGGGGGGGGGTTACGAGCAGTACTTC. Protein: CASSLGGGYEQYF.